The rows below give T cell receptor beta chains drawn from one sample of a study of blood T cell repertoires in COVID-19. Measured with immunoSEQ multiplex PCR; TCRdb has only the in-frame clones, and not every one. There are 200,000 to 250,000 clones in the sample; more than 80% occur only once, and about 2.2% lies in the top ten. The material sequenced was peripheral blood. The receptors were sampled from a man aged 25 to 40 who had recovered from COVID-19. Both conserved end residues are trimmed from each CDR3.

v_call: TRBV7-2; cdr3_aa: ASSSRLARETQY
v_call: TRBV7-8; cdr3_aa: ASSLGAGSDNQPQH
v_call: TRBV6-4; cdr3_aa: ASSGPPLLPLAGYT
v_call: TRBV6-5; cdr3_aa: ASSRPPGLGGEQY
v_call: TRBV7-2; cdr3_aa: ASSFVGNYGYT
v_call: TRBV11-3; cdr3_aa: ASSLTPGGDEQF
v_call: TRBV5-1; cdr3_aa: ASSWQGVMNTEAF
v_call: TRBV7-9; cdr3_aa: ASRLLAGVSGELF
v_call: TRBV7-9; cdr3_aa: ASRLQGSEKLF
v_call: TRBV5-1; cdr3_aa: ASSRDRAYEQY
v_call: TRBV5-4; cdr3_aa: ASSLDHRGDGYT
v_call: TRBV9; cdr3_aa: ASSLGASGRGYT
v_call: TRBV13; cdr3_aa: ASSETGDQPQH
v_call: TRBV7-6; cdr3_aa: ASRLDVQDTQY
v_call: TRBV7-2; cdr3_aa: ASSLRGQQTDTQY
v_call: TRBV18; cdr3_aa: ASSPGTGGSNQPQH
v_call: TRBV15; cdr3_aa: ATSRDGQGHSPLH
v_call: TRBV5-4; cdr3_aa: ASSLDRVPDTQY
v_call: TRBV30; cdr3_aa: AWGQGHGYEQY
v_call: TRBV5-6; cdr3_aa: ASSLDRSTPYHYGYT
v_call: TRBV5-1; cdr3_aa: ASSSAGAANEKLF
v_call: TRBV5-8; cdr3_aa: ASSLEPGTVGYT
v_call: TRBV30; cdr3_aa: AFLTGTGKGWLSFYGYT
v_call: TRBV18; cdr3_aa: ASSLATGNNNSPLH
v_call: TRBV20-1; cdr3_aa: SASTSGGAVGELF
v_call: TRBV5-5; cdr3_aa: ASSLVLLTDTQY
v_call: TRBV29-1; cdr3_aa: SVSATNEKLF
v_call: TRBV7-2; cdr3_aa: ASSPTGTGLKPQH
v_call: TRBV7-8; cdr3_aa: ASSSGQKTLNYGYT
v_call: TRBV6-5; cdr3_aa: ASRIDRFYGYT
v_call: TRBV5-6; cdr3_aa: ASSLASLAKNIQY
v_call: TRBV5-1; cdr3_aa: ASSTRQGPALPEQY
v_call: TRBV30; cdr3_aa: AWSSRGNQPQH
v_call: TRBV5-1; cdr3_aa: ASSLAYRTGALQMNTEAF
v_call: TRBV20-1; cdr3_aa: SASPTGVVTDTQY
v_call: TRBV10-2; cdr3_aa: ASSVGSGGKETQY
v_call: TRBV9; cdr3_aa: ASGSSGDQETQY
v_call: TRBV29-1; cdr3_aa: SVRRGPDQPQH
v_call: TRBV24-1; cdr3_aa: ATSDPTGLGTQY
v_call: TRBV6-6; cdr3_aa: ASSFTQGGGNTIY
v_call: TRBV9; cdr3_aa: ASSVGIGGSTDTQY
v_call: TRBV19; cdr3_aa: ASSLPGQPEGLF
v_call: TRBV9; cdr3_aa: ASSPRGEETQY
v_call: TRBV19; cdr3_aa: ASESLGRSVANSPLH
v_call: TRBV10-3; cdr3_aa: AIRAALVDEQF